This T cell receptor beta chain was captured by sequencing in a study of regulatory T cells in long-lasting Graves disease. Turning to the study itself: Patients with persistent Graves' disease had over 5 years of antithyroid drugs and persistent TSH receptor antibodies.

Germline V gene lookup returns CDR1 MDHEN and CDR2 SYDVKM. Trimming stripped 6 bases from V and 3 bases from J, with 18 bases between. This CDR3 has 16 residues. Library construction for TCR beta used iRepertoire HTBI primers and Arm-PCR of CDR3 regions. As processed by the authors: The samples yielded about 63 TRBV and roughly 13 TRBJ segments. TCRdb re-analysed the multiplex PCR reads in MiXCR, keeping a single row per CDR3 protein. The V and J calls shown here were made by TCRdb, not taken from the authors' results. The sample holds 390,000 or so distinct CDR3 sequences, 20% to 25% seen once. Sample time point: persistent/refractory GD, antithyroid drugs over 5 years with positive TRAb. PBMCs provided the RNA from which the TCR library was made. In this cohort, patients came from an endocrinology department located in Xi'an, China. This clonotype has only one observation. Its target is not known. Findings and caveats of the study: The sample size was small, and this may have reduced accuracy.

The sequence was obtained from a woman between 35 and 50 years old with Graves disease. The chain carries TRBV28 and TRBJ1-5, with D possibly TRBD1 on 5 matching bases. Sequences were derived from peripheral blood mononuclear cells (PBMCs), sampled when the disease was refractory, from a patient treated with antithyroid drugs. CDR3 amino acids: CASRAFGTGTNQPQHF. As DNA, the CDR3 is TGTGCCAGCAGAGCCTTTGGGACGGGGACCAATCAGCCCCAGCATTTT.